The rows below give T cell receptor beta chains drawn from one sample of a study of regulatory T cells in long-lasting Graves disease. MiXCR, run by TCRdb on the multiplex PCR reads, gives a single entry per CDR3 protein. The sample shows around 510,000 distinct CDR3 sequences, under 25% of them seen only once. Source: peripheral blood mononuclear cells (PBMCs), taken when the disease was refractory, from a patient treated with antithyroid drugs. Receptors were obtained from a female donor with Graves disease. Each CDR3 is given with its conserved first and last residue. D genes are given only for firm matches. The size field is filled for only some rows; it gives once, few, many or a size class.

TRBV2	NA	TRBJ2-2	many	TGTGCCAGCAGTGGGACCCATACCGGGGAGCTGTTTTTT	CASSGTHTGELFF
TRBV28	NA	TRBJ2-7	NA	TGTGCCAGCAGTTTTTCCGGGACTGGGACCTACGGGCAGTACTTC	CASSFSGTGTYGQYF
TRBV2	NA	TRBJ1-5	many	TGTGCCAGCAGGGGTATAGAACAGCCCCAGCATTTT	CASRGIEQPQHF
TRBV18	TRBD1	TRBJ1-2	many	TGTGCCAGCTCTCTAGGACAGGGGGCTTCGTATGGCTACACCTTC	CASSLGQGASYGYTF
TRBV9	NA	TRBJ1-6	few	TGTGCCAGCAGCGCGACAGATGCTTCACCCCTCCACTTT	CASSATDASPLHF
TRBV6-1	NA	TRBJ2-7	few	TGTGCCAGCCAACCCACCCGGTCATCTTCCTACGAGCAGTACTTC	CASQPTRSSSYEQYF
TRBV7-2	NA	TRBJ1-2	many	TGTGCCAGCAGCTTAGTTCAGACTTATGGCTACACCTTC	CASSLVQTYGYTF
TRBV2	NA	TRBJ2-4	many	TGTGCCAGCAGTGAAATAACTACCGGCAAAAACATTCAGTACTTC	CASSEITTGKNIQYF
TRBV28	TRBD1	TRBJ1-5	many	TGTGCCAGCAGTAGCAGACAGGGGAATAGCAATCAGCCCCAGCATTTT	CASSSRQGNSNQPQHF
TRBV10-3	TRBD2	TRBJ2-1	NA	TGTGCCATCAGTGAGTCCCCGCGGCTAGCGGGAGACAATGAGCAGTTCTTC	CAISESPRLAGDNEQFF
TRBV4-1	TRBD1	TRBJ2-7	NA	TGCGCCAGCAAACCAGGACAGGCCTTCGGCGAGCAGTACTTC	CASKPGQAFGEQYF
TRBV29-1	NA	TRBJ2-2	NA	TGCAGCGTTGAAGAAAGGGGACTTTTGGGGGGGCTGTTTTTT	CSVEERGLLGGLFF
TRBV12-3/TRBV12-4	TRBD1	TRBJ2-2	NA	TGTGCCAGCAGCTGGACAGGAACTAACACCGGGGAGCTGTTTTTT	CASSWTGTNTGELFF
TRBV19	NA	TRBJ1-1	many	TGTGCCAGTAGGGAAGAACAACGTTTGAACACTGAAGCTTTCTTT	CASREEQRLNTEAFF
TRBV2	NA	TRBJ1-4	many	TGTGCCAGCAGGGTGGGGACGGCAGCAACTAATGAAAAACTGTTTTTT	CASRVGTAATNEKLFF
TRBV27	TRBD1	TRBJ2-7	many	TGTGCCAGCAGTTTAGATAGCGAGACAGGGATCTACGAGCAGTACTTC	CASSLDSETGIYEQYF
TRBV29-1	TRBD1	TRBJ2-3	few	TGCAGCGTTGAAGGTCTAAAGGACAGGCGCACAGATACGCAGTATTTT	CSVEGLKDRRTDTQYF
TRBV7-3	NA	TRBJ2-7	NA	TGTGCCAGCAGCTTAAGCGGAGGACAAGGCTCCTACGAGCAGTACTTC	CASSLSGGQGSYEQYF
TRBV6-1	NA	TRBJ1-2	few	TGTGCCACCCTCTCCTTGTCAGCTTTTAACTATGGCTACACCTTC	CATLSLSAFNYGYTF
TRBV19	NA	TRBJ1-5	NA	TGTGCCAGTAGTTCATGGGGGTTGGGTCAGCCCCAGCATTTT	CASSSWGLGQPQHF
TRBV28	TRBD2	TRBJ2-7	many	TGTGCCATCCGCGGACTAGTCGACGAGCAGTACTTC	CAIRGLVDEQYF
TRBV28	NA	TRBJ2-5	NA	TGTGCCAGCAGTTCCGGTCGCCGGTGGCGGGAGACCCAGTACTTC	CASSSGRRWRETQYF
TRBV19	NA	TRBJ1-4	many	TGTGCCAGTAGTATAGATCCTGTGGTGAAAAAACTGTTTTTT	CASSIDPVVKKLFF
TRBV28	TRBD1	TRBJ1-6	many	TGTGCCACGGACGAGGGACAGGCTTATAATTCACCCCTCCACTTT	CATDEGQAYNSPLHF
TRBV3-1	NA	TRBJ2-7	many	TGTGCCAGCAGCCAAGTTTCCGGGATAGACTACGAGCAGTACTTC	CASSQVSGIDYEQYF
TRBV3-1	NA	TRBJ1-1	many	TGTGCCAGCAGCCAAGGTAGGGAGAACACTGAAGCTTTCTTT	CASSQGRENTEAFF
TRBV4-2	NA	TRBJ2-7	few	TGTGCCAGCAGCCAAGAACGGGGGGCCAGTGAGGAGCAGTACTTC	CASSQERGASEEQYF
TRBV30	TRBD1	TRBJ1-2	few	TGTGCCAGCGGGGGACAGGGGGCAGGCGGCTACACCTTC	CASGGQGAGGYTF
TRBV27	NA	TRBJ1-1	NA	TGTGTCAGCAGTTTATCAGCCGGGATCAACACTGAAGCTTTCTTT	CVSSLSAGINTEAFF
TRBV18	NA	TRBJ2-7	NA	TGTGCCAGCTCCCCGACACGTAGCTCCTACGAGCAGTACTTC	CASSPTRSSYEQYF
TRBV28	NA	TRBJ2-5	many	TGTGCCAGCAGTTCCCGAGGGTTTGAGGAGACCCAGTACTTC	CASSSRGFEETQYF
TRBV2	NA	TRBJ2-5	many	TGTGCCAGCAGTGGAGGAGGGATGGAGACCCAGTACTTC	CASSGGGMETQYF
TRBV12-3/TRBV12-4	NA	TRBJ1-1	many	TGTGCCAGCAGTTTATTTCCGGCCACTGAAGCTTTCTTT	CASSLFPATEAFF
TRBV2	TRBD1	TRBJ1-1	many	TGTGCCAGCAGTGATGACAGGGTGATCGCTTTCTTT	CASSDDRVIAFF
TRBV29-1	NA	TRBJ2-4	NA	TGCAGCGCCGCGGGCCCAACAGTTCGTCAGTACTTC	CSAAGPTVRQYF